This T cell receptor (beta chain) was sequenced during a study of patients and donors after allogeneic stem cell transplantation (dated by TCRdb to between 2020 and 2021). CDR1 and CDR2 are drawn from the germline V gene: MNHNS, SASEGT. From its cysteine to its phenylalanine, the CDR3 spans 12 amino acids. The kept DNA is CDR3 alone, 36 bases in frame from the first base. V was cut back by 10 bases and J by 0 bases, leaving a gap of 7 bases between them. Preparation of the library involved RT-PCR. TCRdb lists the instrument as NextSeq 550. Using fastp at Q25 and MiXCR, TCRdb reprocessed the public reads and kept productive beta chains. CDR3 protein sequences are deduplicated, and each keeps its most common genes and DNA. Across this sample there are approximately 410,000 distinct CDR3 sequences, with 16% seen only once. Just over 7% of the sample is held by the ten biggest clonotypes. As concerns this clonotype: The clone's antigen remains unknown. No clone much larger than this one lies a single base away; base qualities are absent.

This chain is built from TRBV6-1 and TRBJ2-4; too little of a D gene remains to name it. The origin of this receptor is a human donor who was either an allogeneic HSCT recipient or a stem cell or donor lymphocyte infusion donor (not recorded which). It is not recorded whose cells these are; they may come from a transplant donor. Sequencing was performed on blood, either unsorted or a sorted T cell fraction (not recorded which). The nucleotides read TGTGCCACCTCGGTAGCCAAAAACATTCAGTACTTC. Its product reads: CATSVAKNIQYF.